This TCR beta chain originates from a study of T cell responses to AZD1222 COVID-19 vaccine. A remark on this clone: What it binds is not known.

Study-wide points: AZD1222 recipients seropositive at baseline numbered only six. Only after the peak T cell response were repertoires sampled. The study reported that nearly half of spike-specific TCRs target unmutated variant regions. Distributed over spike, vaccine-associated CD4 TCRs predominated at 160-218 and 743-854.

Germline V gene sequence: CDR1 GTSNPN, CDR2 SVGIG (reference sequence). The CDR3 is 15 residues long. Trimming pared 2 bases from V and 0 bases from J, leaving 10 bases between. Produced via immunoSEQ multiplex PCR; TCRdb's table is partial and in-frame only. The table has approximately 80,000 clones, 80% to 90% seen once; the top ten hold around 3.6%. The sequenced sample was peripheral blood, obtained 28 days after the second AZD1222 dose. The clonotype originates from an adult who received the AZD1222 COVID-19 vaccine. This chain joins TRBV30 and TRBJ1-4; the D is unclear. CDR3 in amino acids: CAWSRGLATNEKLFF. The CDR3 DNA follows: TGTGCCTGGAGTCGAGGACTTGCAACTAATGAAAAACTGTTTTTT.